This T cell receptor (beta chain) was sequenced in a study of shared clonotypes between healthy human individuals. Study findings and constraints: Around 5% of naive CD4 clonotypes were common to several donors. Generally, naive subsets came out with larger estimated richness than memory subsets. Generation probabilities were higher for clonotypes shared across all four sorted-subset donors than for unshared ones.

A word on this clone: Its target is not known.

Sequenced by immunoSEQ multiplex PCR; TCRdb stores in-frame clones only, minus some. Of about 1 million clones in the sample, around 76% were seen once. The CDR3 contains 12 residues. Germline assignment: CDR1 MNHNY and CDR2 SVGAGI (reference sequence). V lost 7 bases and J 10 bases, leaving 14 bases between the germline ends. This chain connects TRBV6-6 to TRBJ2-1, with D maybe TRBD2 (5 bases). Sequenced: memory CD4+ T cells sorted from blood. Subset specified: CD45RA-negative fraction. This sequence originates from a man aged 18 to 30 in good health. The CDR3: CASTPPSGEQFF. The CDR3 DNA reads TGTGCCAGCACCCCTCCGTCGGGGGAGCAGTTCTTC.